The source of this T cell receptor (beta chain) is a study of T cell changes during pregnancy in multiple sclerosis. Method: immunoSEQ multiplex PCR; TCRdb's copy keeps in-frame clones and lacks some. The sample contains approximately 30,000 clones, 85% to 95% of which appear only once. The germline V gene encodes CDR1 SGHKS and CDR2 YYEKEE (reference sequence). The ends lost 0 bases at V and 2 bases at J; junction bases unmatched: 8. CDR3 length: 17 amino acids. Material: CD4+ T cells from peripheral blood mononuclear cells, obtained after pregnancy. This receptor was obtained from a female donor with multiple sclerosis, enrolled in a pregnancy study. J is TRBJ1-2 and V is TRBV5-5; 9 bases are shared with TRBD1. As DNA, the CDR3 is TGTGCCAGCAGCTTGGCCGGGGACAGGGTGGGGAACTATGGCTACACCTTC. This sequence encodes CASSLAGDRVGNYGYTF.